This TCR beta chain was identified during a study of OX40 agonist ivuxolimab in advanced cancers. Background on the study: Patients undergoing dose escalation presented with hepatocellular carcinoma, melanoma, renal cell or head and neck cancer.

Some clones are missing from TCRdb's copy, which holds only in-frame ones; the method was immunoSEQ multiplex PCR. The table lists 72,000 or so clones, around 80% of them singletons. Regarding this clone: Its specificity is not known.

Findings of the study overall: No determination was made of the antigen specificity of the expanded peripheral T cells.

The clonotype originates from an adult with an advanced solid tumor such as melanoma, head and neck, liver or kidney cancer. The sequencing here drew on CD4+ or CD8+ T cells sorted from blood, taken in a trial of the OX40 agonist ivuxolimab.

DNA for the CDR3: TGTGCCAGCAGCATAGCGGGGGGATCAGGAGAGCAGTTCTTC. Amino acids: CASSIAGGSGEQFF. V and J are TRBV6-5 and TRBJ2-1, with 10 bases that match TRBD2. Germline trimming cut 6 bases from V and 10 bases from J; bases unmatched to any gene: 9. The CDR3 sequence is 14 residues long. CDR1 is MNHEY and CDR2 is SVGAGI in the germline V gene.